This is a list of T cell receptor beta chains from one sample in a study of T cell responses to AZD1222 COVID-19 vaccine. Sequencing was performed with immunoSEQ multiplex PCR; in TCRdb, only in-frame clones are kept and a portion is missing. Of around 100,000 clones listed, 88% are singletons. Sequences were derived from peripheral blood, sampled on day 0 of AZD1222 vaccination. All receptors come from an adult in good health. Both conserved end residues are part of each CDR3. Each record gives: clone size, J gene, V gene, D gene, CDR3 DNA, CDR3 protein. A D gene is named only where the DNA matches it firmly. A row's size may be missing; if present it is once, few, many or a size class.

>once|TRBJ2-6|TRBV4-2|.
TGTGCCAGCAGCCAACCCAGCTCTGGGGCCAACGTCCTGACTTTC
CASSQPSSGANVLTF
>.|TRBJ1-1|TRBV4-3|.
TGCGCCAGCAGCCAAGATCTGAGCACTGAAGCTTTCTTT
CASSQDLSTEAFF
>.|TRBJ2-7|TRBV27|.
TGTGCCAGCAGTTTTTCAGGTTTGGGGGGTCTCTACGAGCAGTACTTC
CASSFSGLGGLYEQYF
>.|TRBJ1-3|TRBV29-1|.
TGCAGCGTTGAAGAGTCGCCTGGAAACACCATATATTTT
CSVEESPGNTIYF
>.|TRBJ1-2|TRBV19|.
TGTGCCAGTAGTAGCCTAAATACGTTGGCCTCCAACTATGGCTACACCTTC
CASSSLNTLASNYGYTF
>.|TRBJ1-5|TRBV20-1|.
TGCAGTGCTGGAGCTAATCAGCCCCAGCATTTT
CSAGANQPQHF
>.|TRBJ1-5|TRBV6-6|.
TGTGCCAGCAGTTTCGGGTTGACTCAGCCCCAGCATTTT
CASSFGLTQPQHF
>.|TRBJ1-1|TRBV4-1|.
TGCGCCAGCAGCAATCGGGTGTACACTGAAGCTTTCTTT
CASSNRVYTEAFF
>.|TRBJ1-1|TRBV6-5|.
TGTGCCAGCAGTACCGCTTTGGTGCAGGGTGGGGGAGCTTTCTTT
CASSTALVQGGGAFF
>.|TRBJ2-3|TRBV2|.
TGTGCCAGCAGTCTAGACAGGAGCACAGATACGCAGTATTTT
CASSLDRSTDTQYF
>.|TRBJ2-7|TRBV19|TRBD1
TGTGCCAGTAGTGTTGGACAGGGAAGCGACGAGCAGTACTTC
CASSVGQGSDEQYF
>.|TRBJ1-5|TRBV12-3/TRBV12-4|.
TGTGCCAGCAGTTTTGGCAATCAGCCCCAGCATTTT
CASSFGNQPQHF
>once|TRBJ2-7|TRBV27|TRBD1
TGTGCCAGCAGGTACGTAGGGGGCTCCTACTCCTACGAGCAGTACTTC
CASRYVGGSYSYEQYF
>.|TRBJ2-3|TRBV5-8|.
TGTGCCAGCAGCTTTCACCTGGAAAGCACAGATACGCAGTATTTT
CASSFHLESTDTQYF
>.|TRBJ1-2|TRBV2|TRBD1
TGTGCCAGCAGGGGGGACAGCTACTATGGCTACACCTTC
CASRGDSYYGYTF
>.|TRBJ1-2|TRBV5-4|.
TGTGCCAGCAGCTTTCCTGGGGTAGGCTACACCTTC
CASSFPGVGYTF
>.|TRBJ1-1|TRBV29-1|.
TGCAGCGTTGCCCTCCCAGGGCTGAACACTGAAGCTTTCTTT
CSVALPGLNTEAFF
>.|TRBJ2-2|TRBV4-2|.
TGTGCCAGCAGCCAAGATGGCGGAGCGAACACCGGGGAGCTGTTTTTT
CASSQDGGANTGELFF
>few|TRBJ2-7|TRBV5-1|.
TGCGCCAGCAGCCCTGGGAGGGGGCGGCTCGACGAGCAGTACTTC
CASSPGRGRLDEQYF
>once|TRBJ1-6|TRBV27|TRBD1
TGTGCCAGCAGTTTATCGAGACAGGGGGGATCACCCCTCCACTTT
CASSLSRQGGSPLHF
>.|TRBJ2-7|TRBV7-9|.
TGTGCCAGCAGTATCCGGGGCATCTACGAGCAGTACTTC
CASSIRGIYEQYF
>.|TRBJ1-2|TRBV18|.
TGTGCCAGCTCACTACAAACAGGAGCTAACTATGGCTACACCTTC
CASSLQTGANYGYTF
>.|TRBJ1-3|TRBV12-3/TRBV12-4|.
TGTGCCATTGGAAACTCTGGAAACACCATATATTTT
CAIGNSGNTIYF
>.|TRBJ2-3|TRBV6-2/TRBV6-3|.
TGTGCCAGCAGTCCAGTAACAGATACGCAGTATTTT
CASSPVTDTQYF
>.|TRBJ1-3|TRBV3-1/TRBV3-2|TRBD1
TGTGCCAGCAGCCAATTGAACAGGGGGCCTGGAAACACCATATATTTT
CASSQLNRGPGNTIYF
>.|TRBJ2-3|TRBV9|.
TGTGCCAGCAGCGCCCACTTAGGGGTTAGCACAGATACGCAGTATTTT
CASSAHLGVSTDTQYF
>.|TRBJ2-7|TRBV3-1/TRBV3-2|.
TGTGCCAGCTCCCTGGTCCCCTACGAGCAGTACTTC
CASSLVPYEQYF
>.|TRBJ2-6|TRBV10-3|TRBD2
TGTGCCATCACCGAGGGTCTAGCGGGAGGGGCTGGGGCCAACGTCCTGACTTTC
CAITEGLAGGAGANVLTF
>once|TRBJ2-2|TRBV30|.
TGTGCCTGGAGTGTGTCGGCCGGGGAGCTGTTTTTT
CAWSVSAGELFF
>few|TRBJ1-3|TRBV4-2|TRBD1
TGTGCCAGCAGCCCCCGCACTGGACAGGGAATAAAAGGAAACACCATATATTTT
CASSPRTGQGIKGNTIYF
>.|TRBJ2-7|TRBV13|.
TGTGCCAGCAGCTTAAACAGGGCCCACGAGCAGTACTTC
CASSLNRAHEQYF
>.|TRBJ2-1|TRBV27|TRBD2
TGTGCCAGTATAGCCCCCGGGACTATGAGCAATGAGCAGTTCTTC
CASIAPGTMSNEQFF
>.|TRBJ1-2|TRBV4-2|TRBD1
TGTGCCAGCAGCCAAGATAGTAGGCAGGGGGATGGCTACACCTTC
CASSQDSRQGDGYTF
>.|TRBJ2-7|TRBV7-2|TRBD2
TGTGCCAGCAGCCTTAGCGGGAGGAGTCACCACGAGCAGTACTTC
CASSLSGRSHHEQYF
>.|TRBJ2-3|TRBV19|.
TGTGCCAGTAGTATAGACAGGATGACAGATACGCAGTATTTT
CASSIDRMTDTQYF
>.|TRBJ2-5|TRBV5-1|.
TGCGCCAGCAGCTTGAACCCCGTTTCCCCCCGGACTCAAGAGACCCAGTACTTC
CASSLNPVSPRTQETQYF
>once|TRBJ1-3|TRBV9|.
TGTGCCAGCAGCCACCCGAGGAGGCGCCTCTCTGGAAACACCATATATTTT
CASSHPRRRLSGNTIYF
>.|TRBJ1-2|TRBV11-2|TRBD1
TGTGCCAGCAGCTTAGAACCGAAGGGGGCGGTCGGCTACACCTTC
CASSLEPKGAVGYTF
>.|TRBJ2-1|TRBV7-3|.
TGTGCCAGCAGCCCCGGGACGGGTGGCGGTGAGCAGTTCTTC
CASSPGTGGGEQFF
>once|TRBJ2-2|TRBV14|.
TGTGCCAGCAGCCGACCGGGACTCCTCACCGGGGAGCTGTTTTTT
CASSRPGLLTGELFF
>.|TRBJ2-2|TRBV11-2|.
TGTGCCAGCAGCTTAGATGGATACACCGGGGAGCTGTTTTTT
CASSLDGYTGELFF
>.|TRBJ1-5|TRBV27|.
TGTGCCAGCAGTTTAGACATTAGCAATCAGCCCCAGCATTTT
CASSLDISNQPQHF
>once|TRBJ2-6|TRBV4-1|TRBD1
TGCGCCAGCAGCATGGGACAGGTGAACTCTGGGGCCAACGTCCTGACTTTC
CASSMGQVNSGANVLTF
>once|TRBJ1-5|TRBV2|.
TGTGCCAGCAGTGGCCAGGGATCTTTTAATCAGCCCCAGCATTTT
CASSGQGSFNQPQHF
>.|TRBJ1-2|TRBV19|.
TGTGCCAGTAGTATGTTGCCGTCCAACTATGGCTACACCTTC
CASSMLPSNYGYTF
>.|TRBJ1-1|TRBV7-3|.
TGTGCCAGCAGCGGGGCAGGGGTGGGCACTGAAGCTTTCTTT
CASSGAGVGTEAFF
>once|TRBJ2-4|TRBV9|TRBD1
TGTGCCAGCAGCGCATCCGGGACAGGAAACATTCAGTACTTC
CASSASGTGNIQYF
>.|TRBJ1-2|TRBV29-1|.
TGCAGCGTTGAAGAGTATGACATCTCCTATGGCTACACCTTC
CSVEEYDISYGYTF
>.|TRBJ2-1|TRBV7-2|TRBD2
TGTGCCAGCAGCTCAAGGACAGGAGGATATAGCGGGAGGTCCAATGAGCAGTTCTTC
CASSSRTGGYSGRSNEQFF
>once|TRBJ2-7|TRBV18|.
TGTGCCAGCTCACCACCCAGTTCCTACGAGCAGTACTTC
CASSPPSSYEQYF
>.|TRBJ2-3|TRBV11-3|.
TGTGCCAGCAGCCTCTACCGCACAGATACGCAGTATTTT
CASSLYRTDTQYF
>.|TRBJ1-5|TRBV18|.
TGTGCCAGCTCACCACCGGGGGTTGGAGGGGTGAGCAATCAGCCCCAGCATTTT
CASSPPGVGGVSNQPQHF
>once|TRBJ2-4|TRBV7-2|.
TGTGCCAGCAGCTCGCTGACTCAAACGGAGTACTTC
CASSSLTQTEYF
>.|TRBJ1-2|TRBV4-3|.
TGCGCCAGCAGCCAAGTAACTAGGAGAGCTAACTATGGCTACACCTTC
CASSQVTRRANYGYTF
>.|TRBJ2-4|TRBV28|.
TGTGCCAGTTCCATGGGGGGCGGGGTAGCCAAAAACATTCAGTACTTC
CASSMGGGVAKNIQYF
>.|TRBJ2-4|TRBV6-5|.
TGTGCCAGCAGGCCCGATCAGAGTCCGGGGAACATTCAGTACTTC
CASRPDQSPGNIQYF
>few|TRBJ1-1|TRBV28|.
TGTGCCAGCAGTCCGGGGGGGAAGAACACTGAAGCTTTCTTT
CASSPGGKNTEAFF
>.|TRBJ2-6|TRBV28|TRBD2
TGTGCCAGCAGTTCCCCGGGACTAGCGCCTATCTCTGGGGCCAACGTCCTGACTTTC
CASSSPGLAPISGANVLTF
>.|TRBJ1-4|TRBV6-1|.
TGTGCCAGCAGTGACGGGGGGGCACGTGAAAAACTGTTTTTT
CASSDGGAREKLFF